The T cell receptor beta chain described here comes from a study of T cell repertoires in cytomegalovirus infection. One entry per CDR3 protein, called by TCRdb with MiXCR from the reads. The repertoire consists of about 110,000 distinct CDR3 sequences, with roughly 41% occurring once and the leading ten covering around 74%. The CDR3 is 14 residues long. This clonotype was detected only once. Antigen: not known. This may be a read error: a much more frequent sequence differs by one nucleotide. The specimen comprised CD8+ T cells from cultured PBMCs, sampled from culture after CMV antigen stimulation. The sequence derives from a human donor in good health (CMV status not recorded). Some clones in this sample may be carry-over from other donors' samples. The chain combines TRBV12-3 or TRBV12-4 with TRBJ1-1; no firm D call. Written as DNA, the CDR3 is TGTGCCGGCAGTCGGATCCTCATGAACACTGAAGCTTTCTTT. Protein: CAGSRILMNTEAFF.